A selection of T cell receptor beta chains follows, all from one sample in a study of early T cells in non-severe SARS-CoV-2 infection. TCRdb processed the 5' RACE reads anew with MiXCR; each CDR3 protein has one entry. The sample includes under 30,000 distinct CDR3 sequences, 4.5% seen only once; the top ten take 6.3%. The sample was whole blood. These receptors all stem from an adult who was a healthcare worker with PCR-confirmed SARS-CoV-2 infection or an uninfected control (not recorded which). Each CDR3 is given with its conserved first and last residue. D genes are given only for firm matches. For some rows the clone size is stated as once, few or many, or as a class when expanded; others skip it.

>TRBV11-3|TRBJ2-5|many|TRBD2|16
TGTGCCAGCAGCGAGGGACTAGCCGGAGTTAAAGAGACCCAGTACTTC
CASSEGLAGVKETQYF
>TRBV5-1|TRBJ2-1|many|TRBD1|14
TGCGCCAGCAGCTCGGACAGGAGGAGCAATGAGCAGTTCTTC
CASSSDRRSNEQFF
>TRBV4-1|TRBJ2-5|many|.|14
TGCGCCAGCAGCCAAGTGGCTAGACAAGAGACCCAGTACTTC
CASSQVARQETQYF
>TRBV25-1|TRBJ2-3|many|TRBD1|18
TGTGCCAGCACCACACCCGCTACAGGGGGCGCCGGGAAGGATACGCAGTATTTT
CASTTPATGGAGKDTQYF
>TRBV9|TRBJ1-1|many|.|14
TGTGCCAGCAGCGTAGTTGTGGGGCGCACTGAAGCTTTCTTT
CASSVVVGRTEAFF
>TRBV5-1|TRBJ2-7|.|.|15
TGCGCCAGCAGCTTGCAGCCGTCCACAATTTACGAGCAGTACTTC
CASSLQPSTIYEQYF
>TRBV7-9|TRBJ1-1|many|.|13
TGTGCCAGCGTATCCGGGGGCAGCACTGAAGCTTTCTTT
CASVSGGSTEAFF
>TRBV5-4|TRBJ2-7|many|TRBD2|19
TGTGCCAGCAGCTTCCTCAAACCGGGACTAGCGGGGAGCTCCTACGAGCAGTACTTC
CASSFLKPGLAGSSYEQYF
>TRBV3-1|TRBJ2-3|many|.|13
TGTGCCAGCAGCCAAGCCCCCACTTATACGCAGTATTTT
CASSQAPTYTQYF
>TRBV7-2|TRBJ2-1|many|.|17
TGTGCCAGCAGCTTTAAACTGCTCACGAGCTCCTACAATGAGCAGTTCTTC
CASSFKLLTSSYNEQFF
>TRBV7-9|TRBJ2-3|many|.|15
TGTGCCAGCACCCAAACAGGGCTTAGCACAGATACGCAGTATTTT
CASTQTGLSTDTQYF
>TRBV18|TRBJ2-7|many|.|13
TGTGCCAGCTCTATATTCCAGGGTAGCGAGCAGTACTTC
CASSIFQGSEQYF
>TRBV3-1|TRBJ2-2|many|.|15
TGTGCCAGCAGCCAAGGGCTAGTTTTCACCGGGGAGCTGTTTTTT
CASSQGLVFTGELFF
>TRBV24-1|TRBJ1-2|few|.|14
TGTGCCACCACCCGAGCTGGGTTTCACTATGGCTACACCTTC
CATTRAGFHYGYTF
>TRBV14|TRBJ1-1|.|.|15
TGTGCCAGCAGCCAAACGACCGACAGGTCGGCTGAAGCTTTCTTT
CASSQTTDRSAEAFF
>TRBV6-6|TRBJ1-1|many|TRBD1|16
TGTGCCAGCATAGTAGACGGACAGGCACTTGGTGGTGAAGCTTTCTTT
CASIVDGQALGGEAFF
>TRBV12-3/TRBV12-4|TRBJ2-5|few|.|14
TGTGCCAGCACCCCGGACGGTGGGAGAGAGACCCAGTACTTC
CASTPDGGRETQYF
>TRBV7-3|TRBJ1-5|many|.|16
TGTGCCAGCAGCTTAAGTAAAGGGGGAAGTAATCAGCCCCAGCATTTT
CASSLSKGGSNQPQHF
>TRBV7-6|TRBJ2-5|many|.|12
TGTGCCACCGCTAGGTACCAAGAGACCCAGTACTTC
CATARYQETQYF
>TRBV7-2|TRBJ2-5|many|.|13
TGTGCCAGCAGCTTAACTAGCCGGGAGACCCAGTACTTC
CASSLTSRETQYF
>TRBV30|TRBJ1-2|few|TRBD1|11
TGTGCCTGGAGTGACAGGGGAGACTACACCTTC
CAWSDRGDYTF
>TRBV6-1|TRBJ2-7|few|.|14
TGTGCCAGCAGTGAAGCTGGGGGATACTACGAGCAGTACTTC
CASSEAGGYYEQYF
>TRBV12-3/TRBV12-4|TRBJ1-3|many|.|15
TGTGCCAGCAGTCCAGGACGGCAATCTGGAAACACCATATATTTT
CASSPGRQSGNTIYF
>TRBV29-1|TRBJ2-3|many|TRBD2|14
TGCAGCGTCGCCGGGGGGGTTTCATCAGATACGCAGTATTTT
CSVAGGVSSDTQYF
>TRBV10-3|TRBJ1-5|many|.|14
TGTGCCATCAGTGACTCCGGGGGCAATCAGCCCCAGCATTTT
CAISDSGGNQPQHF
>TRBV6-7|TRBJ1-1|many|TRBD1|16
TGTGCCAGCAGTTGGGACAGGGCCACCATGAACACTGAAGCTTTCTTT
CASSWDRATMNTEAFF
>TRBV6-4|TRBJ2-5|few|.|19
TGTGCCAGCATTGGAGTGGGCCCCAGGAGGGCCCAGCTTGGGGAGACCCAGTACTTC
CASIGVGPRRAQLGETQYF
>TRBV4-1|TRBJ2-5|many|.|15
TGCGCCAGCAGCCAAGCCCAGGAGAGGCAAGAGACCCAGTACTTC
CASSQAQERQETQYF
>TRBV30|TRBJ2-1|.|TRBD1|14
TGTGCCTGGAGTACGACAGGGGTTTACAATGAGCAGTTCTTC
CAWSTTGVYNEQFF
>TRBV12-5|TRBJ2-1|few|.|12
TGTGCTAGTGGTCTTCGCTACAATGAGCAGTTCTTC
CASGLRYNEQFF
>TRBV11-2|TRBJ1-1|.|.|13
TGTGCCAGCAGCGGCGACAGGAACACTGAAGCTTTCTTT
CASSGDRNTEAFF
>TRBV7-2|TRBJ2-5|many|TRBD1|15
TGTGCCAGCAGCTTAAGGGGACAGGGGGCGAGGACCCAGTACTTC
CASSLRGQGARTQYF
>TRBV9|TRBJ2-2|few|.|14
TGTGCCAGCAGTCTTGGGGGAAACACCGGGGAGCTGTTTTTT
CASSLGGNTGELFF
>TRBV20-1|TRBJ2-1|.|.|10
TGCAGTGCTATGTGGAATGAGCAGTTCTTC
CSAMWNEQFF
>TRBV10-1|TRBJ1-1|many|.|14
TGCGCCAGCAGTGAGTCGTGGGGGGCCACTGAAGCTTTCTTT
CASSESWGATEAFF